The subject of this entry is one TCR beta chain. Its cognate antigen is unknown. The data were obtained in a study of shared clonotypes between healthy human individuals. General study results and limits: Shared clonotypes: roughly 4.7% naive CD4, about 4% naive CD8, around 2.2% memory CD4, over 0.3% memory CD8.

CD45RO-negative cells were positively selected for CCR7, leaving out terminally differentiated effector memory CD45RA+ cells. Those who donated, Caucasian adults without exception, all lived in Nashville, Tennessee. Per the study methods: Without quality scores, immunoSEQ junctional reads could not be filtered like full-length reads. Profiling relied on immunoSEQ multiplex PCR, and the TCRdb table lists in-frame clones only, not all of them. The V and J calls and the clone size are those of that table, but D and trimming were determined from the DNA. The sample includes about 1,800,000 clones, approximately 94% seen only once; the top ten take 0.9% to 1.5%. V lost 4 bases to trimming and J lost 2 bases; unmatched junction nucleotides: 11. This CDR3 has 16 residues. Germline V gives CDR1 GTSNPN, CDR2 SVGIG (reference sequence).

The clonotype comes from a man aged 18 to 35 in good health. The rearrangement uses TRBV30 and TRBJ2-7; 10 nucleotides align to TRBD2. Sample: naive CD8+ T cells sorted from blood. CDR3 protein: CAWTTRGLAFPYEQYF. Here the CDR3 DNA reads TGTGCCTGGACCACGAGGGGACTAGCGTTTCCCTACGAGCAGTACTTC.